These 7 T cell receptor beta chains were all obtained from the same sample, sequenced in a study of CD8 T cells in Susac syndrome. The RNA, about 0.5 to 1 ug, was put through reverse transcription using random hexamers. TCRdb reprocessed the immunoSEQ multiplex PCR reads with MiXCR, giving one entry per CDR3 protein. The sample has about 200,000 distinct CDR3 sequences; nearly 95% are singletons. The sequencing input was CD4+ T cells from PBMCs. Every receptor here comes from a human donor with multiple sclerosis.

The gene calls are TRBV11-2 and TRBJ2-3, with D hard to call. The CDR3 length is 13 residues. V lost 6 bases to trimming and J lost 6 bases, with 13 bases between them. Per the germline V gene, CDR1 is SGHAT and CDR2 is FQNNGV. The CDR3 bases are TGTGCCAGCAGTCCGATAGGGTCCGATACGCAGTATTTT. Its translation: CASSPIGSDTQYF. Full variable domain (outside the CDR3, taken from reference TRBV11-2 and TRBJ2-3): EAGVAQSPRYKIIEKRQSVAFWCNPISGHATLYWYQQILGQGPKLLIQFQNNGVVDDSQLPKDRFSAERLKGVDSTLKIQPAKLEDSAVYLCASSPIGSDTQYFGPGTRLTVL.

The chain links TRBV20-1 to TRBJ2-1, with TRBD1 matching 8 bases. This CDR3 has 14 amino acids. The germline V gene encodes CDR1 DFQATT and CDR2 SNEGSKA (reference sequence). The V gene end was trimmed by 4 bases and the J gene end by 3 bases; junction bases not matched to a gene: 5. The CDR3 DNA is TGCAGTGCTACGGACAGGGACCTCTACAATGAGCAGTTCTTC. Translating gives CSATDRDLYNEQFF.

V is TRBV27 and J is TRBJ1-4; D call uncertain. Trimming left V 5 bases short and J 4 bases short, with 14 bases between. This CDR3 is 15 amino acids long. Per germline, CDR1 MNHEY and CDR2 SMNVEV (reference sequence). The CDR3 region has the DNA TGTGCCAGCAGTCCCCTGGGGAATATTAATGAAAAACTGTTTTTT. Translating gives CASSPLGNINEKLFF. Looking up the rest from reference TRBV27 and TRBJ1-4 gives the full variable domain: EAQVTQNPRYLITVTGKKLTVTCSQNMNHEYMSWYRQDPGLGLRQIYYSMNVEVTDKGDVPEGYKVSRKEKRNFPLILESPSPNQTSLYFCASSPLGNINEKLFFGSGTQLSVL.

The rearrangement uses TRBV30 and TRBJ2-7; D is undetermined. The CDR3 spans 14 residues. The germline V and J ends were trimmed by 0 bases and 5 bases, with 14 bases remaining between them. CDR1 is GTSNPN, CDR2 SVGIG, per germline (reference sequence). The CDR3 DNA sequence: TGTGCCTGGAGTGTACTCCGTGGATGGAACGAGCAGTACTTC. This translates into CAWSVLRGWNEQYF.

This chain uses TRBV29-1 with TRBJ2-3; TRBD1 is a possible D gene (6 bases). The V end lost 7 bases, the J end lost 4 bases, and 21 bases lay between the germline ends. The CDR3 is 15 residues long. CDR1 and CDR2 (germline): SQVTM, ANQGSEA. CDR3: CSGWAGVGRADTQYF. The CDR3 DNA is TGCAGCGGCTGGGCAGGGGTGGGTCGGGCAGATACGCAGTATTTT.

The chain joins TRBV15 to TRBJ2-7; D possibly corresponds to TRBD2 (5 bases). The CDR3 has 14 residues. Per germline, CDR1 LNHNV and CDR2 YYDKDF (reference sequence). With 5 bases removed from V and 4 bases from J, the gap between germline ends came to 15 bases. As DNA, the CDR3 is TGTGCCACCAGCGAGAGCGGTGTTCTTTACGAGCAGTACTTC. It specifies CATSESGVLYEQYF.

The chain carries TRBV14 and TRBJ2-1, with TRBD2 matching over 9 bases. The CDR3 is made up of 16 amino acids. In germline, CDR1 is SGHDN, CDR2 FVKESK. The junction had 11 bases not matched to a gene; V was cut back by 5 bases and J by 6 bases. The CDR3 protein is CASSAIGTSLSNEQFF. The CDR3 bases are TGTGCCAGCAGCGCCATCGGGACTAGCCTATCCAATGAGCAGTTCTTC.